Presented here are 15 T cell receptor beta chains from one specimen sequenced in a study of cytomegalovirus exposure and HLA in healthy donors. This PCR relied on a set of 60 Vbeta primers and 13 Jbeta primers. Only in-frame clones appear in the TCRdb table, and some are missing; sequencing was by immunoSEQ multiplex PCR. The sample consists of more than 95,000 clones, approximately 80% of them appearing once. Material for sequencing was PBMCs. The receptors shown here come from a man aged 45-65 years in good health and CMV-seropositive.

The rearrangement links TRBV30 to TRBJ1-2, with D possibly being TRBD1 (6 bases). Germline V gene sequence: CDR1 GTSNPN, CDR2 SVGIG (reference sequence). The CDR3 contains 14 residues. V was clipped by 5 bases and J by 4 bases, with 17 bases between them. CDR3 nucleotides: TGTGCCTGGGGGGGGCGGCGGGGGTCCTATGGCTACACCTTC. The encoded protein is CAWGGRRGSYGYTF.

V is TRBV27 and J is TRBJ2-6, with D uncertain. The CDR3 length is 15 residues. Per germline, CDR1 MNHEY and CDR2 SMNVEV (reference sequence). The ends were cut back, 2 bases at V and 2 bases at J, with 7 bases in the middle. CDR3 protein: CASSLGSPGANVLTF. CDR3 DNA sequence: TGTGCCAGCAGTTTAGGCAGTCCTGGGGCCAACGTCCTGACTTTC. Combining the CDR3 with reference TRBV27 and TRBJ2-6 gives the whole variable domain EAQVTQNPRYLITVTGKKLTVTCSQNMNHEYMSWYRQDPGLGLRQIYYSMNVEVTDKGDVPEGYKVSRKEKRNFPLILESPSPNQTSLYFCASSLGSPGANVLTFGAGSRLTVL.

This clone was recorded a few times. The chain is built from TRBV2 and TRBJ2-5; no definite D call. The CDR3 runs 12 residues. Germline CDR1 SNHLY, CDR2 FYNNEI. V was clipped by 4 bases and J by 1 base, with 4 bases between them. DNA for the CDR3: TGTGCCAGCAGTGTTAGCCAAGAGACCCAGTACTTC. This encodes CASSVSQETQYF.

This clone was seen only a few times. The genes are TRBV14 and TRBJ1-2; 8 nucleotides agree with TRBD1. The CDR3 is made up of 15 amino acids. Germline V gene lookup returns CDR1 SGHDN and CDR2 FVKESK. V was pared by 4 bases and J by 5 bases, with 9 bases of the junction left unmatched. Here the CDR3 DNA reads TGTGCCAGCAGCCTCACAGGGGGTACTCGGTATGGCTACACCTTC. It is translated as CASSLTGGTRYGYTF.

The chain carries TRBV1 and TRBJ2-2; TRBD2 is the table's D call and was not checked against the DNA. TRBV1 is labeled a pseudogene. This CDR3 has 18 amino acids. Here the CDR3 DNA reads TGCACCAGCAGCCAAGATCTCCCGAGCGGGGCCCACACCGGGGAGCTGTTTTTT. As protein: CTSSQDLPSGAHTGELFF.

The V gene is TRBV5-4, the J gene TRBJ2-5; 8 bases map to TRBD1. CDR3 length: 15 amino acids. V shed 4 bases, J shed 6 bases, and the junction held 11 bases outside the gene matches. Germline assignment: CDR1 SGHNT and CDR2 YYREEE (reference sequence). The CDR3 DNA reads as TGTGCCAGCAGCGCAGGGGGCAGGATCTTGAAGACCCAGTACTTC. This sequence encodes CASSAGGRILKTQYF.

V gene TRBV5-3 combines with J gene TRBJ2-7; D remains ambiguous. Being an ORF, TRBV5-3 has a function that is uncertain. The CDR3 loop spans 13 amino acids. V lost 5 bases and J 4 bases, leaving 13 bases between the germline ends. The CDR3 sequence: CARRPTVSYEQYF. The CDR3 nucleotides read TGTGCCAGAAGACCAACTGTAAGTTACGAGCAGTACTTC.

The chain links TRBV18 to TRBJ1-2, with TRBD1 matching 8 bases. This CDR3 region has 14 residues. The V and J ends lost 4 bases and 4 bases, in that order; junction bases with no gene match: 5. CDR1 and CDR2 (germline): KGHSH, LQKENI. CDR3 bases: TGTGCCAGCTCACTCCGGACAGGGCCCTATGGCTACACCTTC. Residues: CASSLRTGPYGYTF.

This chain links TRBV18 with TRBJ1-2; 7 positions agree with TRBD1. V shed 4 bases and J 7 bases; nucleotides not matched to a gene: 12. The CDR3 is 15 amino acids. CDR1 is KGHSH and CDR2 is LQKENI in the germline V gene. The CDR3 protein is CASSLLRGVEAGYTF. The CDR3 nucleotides are TGTGCCAGCTCACTCCTCAGGGGGGTCGAAGCTGGCTACACCTTC.

This rearrangement joins TRBV9 to TRBJ2-2; D perhaps matches TRBD2 (6 bases). The germline V gene encodes CDR1 SGDLS and CDR2 YYNGEE. V lost 0 bases and J 8 bases, leaving 20 bases between the germline ends. The CDR3 covers 17 residues. CDR3 bases: TGTGCCAGCAGCGTAGGGGCGGGACCAGGAAAAACTGGGGAGCTGTTTTTT. This gives the protein CASSVGAGPGKTGELFF.

The chain carries TRBV7-6 and TRBJ1-1, with unresolved D. CDR3 length: 14 amino acids. V was pared by 2 bases and J by 3 bases, with 10 bases between. Germline V gene sequence: CDR1 SGHVS, CDR2 FNYEAQ. The CDR3 DNA reads TGTGCCAGCAGCTTACCCAGGCAGGACACTGAAGCTTTCTTT. Encoded protein: CASSLPRQDTEAFF.

This sequence joins TRBV19 and TRBJ1-5; 7 bases match TRBD1. Germline trimming cut 9 bases from V and 2 bases from J; bases unmatched to any gene: 10. The CDR3 spans 15 residues. Germline lookup yields CDR1 LNHDA and CDR2 SQIVND (reference sequence). The CDR3 DNA reads as TGTGCCAGCCTCCAGGGGGATGTACGCAATCAGCCCCAGCATTTT. Residues: CASLQGDVRNQPQHF.

This rearrangement joins TRBV5-1 to TRBJ2-1; D might be TRBD2 (6 bases). This CDR3 is built from 16 residues. Germline CDR1 SGHRS, CDR2 YFSETQ. Deletions cut 1 base from V and 4 bases from J, with 15 bases between. Here the CDR3 reads CASSLQLRGSYNEQFF. The CDR3 nucleotides are TGCGCCAGCAGCTTGCAATTGCGGGGTAGTTACAATGAGCAGTTCTTC.

The chain is built from TRBV9 and TRBJ2-7; D is perhaps TRBD1 (6 bases). V was cut by 4 bases and J by 6 bases, with 20 bases left in between. Germline CDR1 and CDR2: SGDLS and YYNGEE. The CDR3 length is 15 residues. As DNA, the CDR3 is TGTGCCAGCAGCCCAGGGGAGAGGGACGGGTTCGAGCAGTACTTC. This gives the protein CASSPGERDGFEQYF. The full variable domain, its missing parts supplied by reference TRBV9 and TRBJ2-7, is DSGVTQTPKHLITATGQRVTLRCSPRSGDLSVYWYQQSLDQGLQFLIQYYNGEERAKGNILERFSAQQFPDLHSELNLSSLELGDSALYFCASSPGERDGFEQYFGPGTRLTVT.

As concerns this clone: The sample contains more than one DNA sequence encoding this CDR3. V and J are TRBV2 and TRBJ1-5; D is ambiguous. V was pared by 6 bases and J by 1 base, with 10 bases between. Germline-derived CDR1 and CDR2 are SNHLY and FYNNEI. The CDR3 loop spans 14 amino acids. Here the CDR3 reads CASRGGLSNQPQHF. The CDR3 coding sequence is TGTGCCAGCAGGGGAGGGTTGAGCAATCAGCCCCAGCATTTT.